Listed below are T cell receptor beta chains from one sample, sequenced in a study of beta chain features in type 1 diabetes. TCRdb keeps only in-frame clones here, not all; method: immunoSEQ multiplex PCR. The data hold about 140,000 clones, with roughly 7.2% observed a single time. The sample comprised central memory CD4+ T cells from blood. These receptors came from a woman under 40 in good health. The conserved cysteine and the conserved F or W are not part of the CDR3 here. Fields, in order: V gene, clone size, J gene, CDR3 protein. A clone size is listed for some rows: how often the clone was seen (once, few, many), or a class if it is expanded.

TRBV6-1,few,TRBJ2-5,ASSESIETQY
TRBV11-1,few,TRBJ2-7,ASSLDSYSYEQY
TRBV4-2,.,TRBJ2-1,ASSLVAGFSNEQF
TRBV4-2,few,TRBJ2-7,ASSRREGLYEQY
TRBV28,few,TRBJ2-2,ASRIQGGGTGELF
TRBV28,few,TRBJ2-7,ASRPPLAGGGEQY
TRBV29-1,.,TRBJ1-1,SVEAQGATEAF
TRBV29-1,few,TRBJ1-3,SVETPGTGNTIY
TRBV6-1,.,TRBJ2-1,ASSDWGRDNEQF
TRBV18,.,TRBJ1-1,ASSPTPSTEAF
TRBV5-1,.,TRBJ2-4,ASSKIQGSTKNIQY
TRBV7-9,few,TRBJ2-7,ASSFRTSGIYEQY
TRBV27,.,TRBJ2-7,ASSFAGTGIYEQY
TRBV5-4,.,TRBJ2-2,ASSFGRGDGELF
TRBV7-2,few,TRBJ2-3,ASSSGLAGGGSDTQY
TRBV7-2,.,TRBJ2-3,ASSQTSGGVTDTQY
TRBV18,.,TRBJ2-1,ASSPRYSGSMGDEQF
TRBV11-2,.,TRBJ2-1,ASSSRTGNNEQF
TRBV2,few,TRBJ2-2,ASRTSGSRTGELF
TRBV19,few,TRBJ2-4,ASSIAGGLDIQY
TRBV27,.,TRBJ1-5,ASSLSHGQGPQH
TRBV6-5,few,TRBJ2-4,ASSYSEAKNIQY
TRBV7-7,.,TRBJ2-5,ASSLNRLAKETQY
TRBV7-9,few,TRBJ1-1,ASSFGHSYTEAF
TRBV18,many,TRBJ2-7,ASSPLTGTSYEQY
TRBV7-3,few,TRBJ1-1,ASSVTGYTEAF
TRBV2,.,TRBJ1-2,ASRVQGVLNYGYT
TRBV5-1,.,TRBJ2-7,ASRRDRSTYEQY
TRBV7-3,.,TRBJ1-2,ASSLGQGSGYT
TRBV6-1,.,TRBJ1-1,ASSEVGLGAF
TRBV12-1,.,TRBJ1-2,ASIEGEDYGYT
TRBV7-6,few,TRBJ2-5,ASSLEAGGAAETQY
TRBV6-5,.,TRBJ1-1,ASSPGGQANTEAF
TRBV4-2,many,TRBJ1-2,ASSQDGGHDYGYT
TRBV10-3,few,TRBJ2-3,ATSTGTGGGGTQY
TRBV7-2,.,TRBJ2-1,ASIREASAVNEQF
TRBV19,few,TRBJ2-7,ASSTRWNEQY
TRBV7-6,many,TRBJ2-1,ASSRRASGGRNEQF
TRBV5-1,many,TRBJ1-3,ASRDTSGNTIY
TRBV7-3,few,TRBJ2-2,ASSLSGTGGNTNTGELF
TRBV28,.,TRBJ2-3,ASRGLQTDTQY
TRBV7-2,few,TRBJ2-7,ASSLNTGYEQY
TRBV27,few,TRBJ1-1,ASRGEGWNTEAF
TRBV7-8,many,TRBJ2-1,ASSPSGSPLEQF
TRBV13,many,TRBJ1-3,ASSLSGGASGNTIY
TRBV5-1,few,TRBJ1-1,ASSLQETVNTEAF
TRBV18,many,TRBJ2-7,ASSPPGGASYEQY